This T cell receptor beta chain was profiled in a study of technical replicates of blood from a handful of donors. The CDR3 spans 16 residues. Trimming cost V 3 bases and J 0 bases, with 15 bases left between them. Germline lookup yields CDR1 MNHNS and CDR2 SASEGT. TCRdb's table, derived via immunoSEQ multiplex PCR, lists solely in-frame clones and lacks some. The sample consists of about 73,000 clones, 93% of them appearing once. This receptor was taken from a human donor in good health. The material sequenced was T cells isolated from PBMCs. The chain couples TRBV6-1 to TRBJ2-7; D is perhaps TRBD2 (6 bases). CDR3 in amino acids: CASSERRDLGSYEQYF. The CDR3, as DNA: TGTGCCAGCAGTGAGCGGAGGGATCTGGGCTCCTACGAGCAGTACTTC.